Each of the 9 T cell receptor beta chains below was sequenced from the same sample in a study of blood T cell repertoires in COVID-19. Assay used: immunoSEQ multiplex PCR; TCRdb lists only in-frame clones, some missing. The table shows 490,000 or so clones, with approximately 86% occurring only once. Sequenced material: PBMCs or T cells enriched from blood (not recorded which). These receptor sequences come from a woman between 55 and 75 years old who had recovered from COVID-19.

About this clone: A read error may produce the germline difference seen at one junction end. J is TRBJ1-1 and V is TRBV5-1; 10 bases are a match to TRBD1. CDR1 SGHRS and CDR2 YFSETQ come from the germline V gene. The CDR3 extends over 14 amino acids. CDR3 sequence (DNA): TGCGCCAGCAGCTTGGGAACCGGGACAGGGGCCTTCGTCTTT. This encodes CASSLGTGTGAFVF.

The chain is built from TRBV5-1 and TRBJ2-7; 9 bases line up with TRBD1. The CDR3 spans 13 residues. With 7 bases clipped from V and 5 bases from J, the junction kept 7 bases outside the gene matches. Germline CDR1 and CDR2: SGHRS and YFSETQ. CDR3 coding DNA: TGCGCCAGCCGACCGGGACAGGGTCACGAGCAGTACTTC. It is translated as CASRPGQGHEQYF.

V usage is TRBV5-4 and J usage is TRBJ2-2; no clear D. CDR3 length equals 12 residues. Trimming removed 3 bases at V and 4 bases at J, with 4 bases between. Germline-derived CDR1 and CDR2 are SGHNT and YYREEE (reference sequence). The CDR3 sequence is CASSWSTGELFF. DNA of the CDR3: TGTGCCAGCAGCTGGAGCACCGGGGAGCTGTTTTTT.

The chain links TRBV10-3 to TRBJ1-2; D is uncertain. Between the trimmed V and J ends, which lost 8 bases and 0 bases, there was a span of 10 bases. CDR1 is ENHRY, CDR2 SYGVKD, per germline. The CDR3 runs to 13 residues. This chain's CDR3 is CAIGEAANYGYTF. The CDR3 DNA sequence: TGTGCCATCGGAGAGGCCGCTAACTATGGCTACACCTTC.

The V gene is TRBV5-1, the J gene TRBJ2-2, with 11 bases matching TRBD1. This CDR3 has 16 amino acids. Germline assignment: CDR1 SGHRS and CDR2 YFSETQ. Trimming took 4 bases from V and 1 from J; bases not matched to a gene: 3. As DNA, the CDR3 is TGCGCCAGCAGCGGGACAGGGGGTGAGAACACCGGGGAGCTGTTTTTT. It codes for CASSGTGGENTGELFF.

The rearrangement joins TRBV5-1 to TRBJ1-1, with 10 positions matching TRBD1. This CDR3 has 16 amino acids. Germline lookup yields CDR1 SGHRS and CDR2 YFSETQ. Trimming took 4 bases from V and 2 from J; bases not matched to a gene: 8. The CDR3 DNA is TGCGCCAGCAGCCCGCGGACAGGGGGGAAAAACACTGAAGCTTTCTTT. It yields the protein CASSPRTGGKNTEAFF.

This chain connects TRBV10-3 to TRBJ2-5, with D possibly matching TRBD2 (5 bases). V was clipped by 0 bases and J by 7 bases, with 12 bases between them. The CDR3 loop spans 14 amino acids. Per germline, CDR1 ENHRY and CDR2 SYGVKD. Here the CDR3 DNA reads TGTGCCATCAGTGAGTCCGGGAAGGATGGGACCCAGTACTTC. Protein product: CAISESGKDGTQYF.

J is TRBJ1-3 and V is TRBV30; 7 nucleotides agree with TRBD1. The CDR3 sequence is 15 residues long. Germline V CDR1 and CDR2: GTSNPN, SVGIG (reference sequence). V shed 3 bases, J shed 0 bases, and the junction held 5 bases outside the gene matches. The CDR3 region has the DNA TGTGCCTGGAGAAGGGGACAGTCCTCTGGAAACACCATATATTTT. Its protein is CAWRRGQSSGNTIYF.

This clone was seen once. This rearrangement joins TRBV5-5 to TRBJ2-1, with 8 bases that match TRBD1. V shed 0 bases, J shed 9 bases, and the junction held 5 bases outside the gene matches. CDR1 and CDR2 (germline): SGHKS, YYEKEE (reference sequence). The CDR3 is made up of 14 amino acids. The CDR3 here is CASSLVRGRGEQFF. The CDR3 nucleotides are TGTGCCAGCAGCTTGGTCAGGGGGCGGGGTGAGCAGTTCTTC.